The present TCR beta chain was sequenced within a study of early T cells in non-severe SARS-CoV-2 infection. Between the trimmed V and J ends, which lost 4 bases and 9 bases, there was a span of 16 bases. The CDR3 length is 15 residues. Germline loops: CDR1 MNHEY, CDR2 SMNVEV (reference sequence). Separate cDNA molecules each had unique molecular identifiers attached to them. TCRdb re-derived calls from the 5' RACE reads in MiXCR, one entry per CDR3 protein. This sample has over 85,000 distinct CDR3 sequences, with around 13% found just once. The chain combines TRBV27 with TRBJ1-6; no firm D call. The sequenced sample consisted of whole blood. The TCR sequence derives from an adult who was a healthcare worker with PCR-confirmed SARS-CoV-2 infection or an uninfected control (not recorded which). The CDR3 protein is CASSWTGVAASPLHF. The CDR3 DNA reads as TGTGCCAGCAGTTGGACTGGGGTTGCAGCTTCACCCCTCCACTTT.